Listed below are T cell receptor beta chains from one sample, sequenced in a study of blood T cell repertoires in COVID-19. Repertoires were generated with immunoSEQ multiplex PCR, while TCRdb's copy carries only in-frame clones and drops some. The sample carries approximately 160,000 clones, 90% recorded once. Source material: peripheral blood. The receptors stem from a man aged 50 to 60 with acute or convalescent COVID-19. CDR3s include the opening cysteine and the closing phenylalanine or tryptophan.

V gene: TRBV5-1
CDR3 protein: CASSLARTGVGAEAFF

V gene: TRBV7-2
CDR3 protein: CASSLVQLAQGAGGELFF

V gene: TRBV5-4
CDR3 protein: CASSGGDYYNEQFF

V gene: TRBV6-5
CDR3 protein: CASKTGQARTDTQYF

V gene: TRBV19
CDR3 protein: CASRARTGSLYGYTF

V gene: TRBV6-6
CDR3 protein: CASRRQNTEAFF

V gene: TRBV11-3
CDR3 protein: CASSLLLQGTTGELFF

V gene: TRBV5-4
CDR3 protein: CASSGRLAGTYEQYF

V gene: TRBV7-9
CDR3 protein: CASSSHRATNEKLFF

V gene: TRBV27
CDR3 protein: CASRVGGGNEQFF